This TCR beta chain was captured by sequencing in a study of T cells expressing NK-cell markers. For the study at large: With respect to HCMV, seven of the eight sequenced donors were seropositive, and one was seronegative.

TCRdb re-analyzed the 5' RACE reads; it lists each CDR3 protein once, without DNA. The sample table sets out about 260,000 distinct CDR3 sequences. Germline V gene lookup returns CDR1 LGHNA and CDR2 YNFKEQ. This CDR3 is built from 16 residues. The source of this sequence is a man aged 18 to 30 in good health. The chain couples TRBV4-2 to TRBJ2-3; TCRdb gives TRBD1 as the D gene, but with no DNA this cannot be confirmed. The sample consisted of blood T cells: a sorted CD56 or NKG2C T cell subset, CD4+ or CD8+ T cells, or bulk PBMC T cells (not recorded which). The CDR3 loop reads CASSQDGTHHTDTQYF.